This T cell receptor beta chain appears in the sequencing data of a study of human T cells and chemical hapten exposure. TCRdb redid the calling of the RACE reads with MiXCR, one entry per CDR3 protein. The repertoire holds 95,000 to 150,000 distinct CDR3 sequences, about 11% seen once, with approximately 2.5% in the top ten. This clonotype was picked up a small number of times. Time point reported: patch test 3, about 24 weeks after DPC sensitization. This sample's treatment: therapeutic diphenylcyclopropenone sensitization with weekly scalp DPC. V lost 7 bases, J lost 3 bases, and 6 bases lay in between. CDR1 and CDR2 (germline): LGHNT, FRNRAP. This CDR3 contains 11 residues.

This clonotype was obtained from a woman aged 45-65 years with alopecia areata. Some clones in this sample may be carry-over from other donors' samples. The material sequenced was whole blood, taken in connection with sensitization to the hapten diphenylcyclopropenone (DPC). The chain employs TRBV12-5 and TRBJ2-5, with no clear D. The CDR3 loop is CASAFEETQYF. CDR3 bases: TGTGCTAGTGCCTTCGAAGAGACCCAGTACTTC.